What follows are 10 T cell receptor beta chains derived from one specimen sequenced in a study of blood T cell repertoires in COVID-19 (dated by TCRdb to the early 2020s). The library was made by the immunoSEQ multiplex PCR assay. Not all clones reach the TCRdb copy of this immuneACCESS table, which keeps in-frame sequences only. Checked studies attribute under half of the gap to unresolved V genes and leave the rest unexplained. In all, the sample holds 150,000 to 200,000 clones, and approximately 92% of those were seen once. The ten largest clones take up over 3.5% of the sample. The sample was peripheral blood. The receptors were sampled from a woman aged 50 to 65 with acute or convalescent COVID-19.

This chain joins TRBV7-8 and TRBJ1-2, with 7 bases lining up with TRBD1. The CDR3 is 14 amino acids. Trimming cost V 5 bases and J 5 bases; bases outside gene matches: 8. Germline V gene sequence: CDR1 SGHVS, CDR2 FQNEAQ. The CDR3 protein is CASSMAGTVYGYTF. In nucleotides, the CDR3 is TGTGCCAGCAGCATGGCCGGGACAGTATATGGCTACACCTTC.

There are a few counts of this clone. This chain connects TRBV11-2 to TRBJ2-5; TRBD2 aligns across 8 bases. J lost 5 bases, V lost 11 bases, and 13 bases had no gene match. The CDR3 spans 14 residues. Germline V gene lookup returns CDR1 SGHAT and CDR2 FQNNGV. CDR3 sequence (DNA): TGTGCCTGCGATCGGGGGGGGGCCCGGGAGACCCAGTACTTC. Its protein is CACDRGGARETQYF.

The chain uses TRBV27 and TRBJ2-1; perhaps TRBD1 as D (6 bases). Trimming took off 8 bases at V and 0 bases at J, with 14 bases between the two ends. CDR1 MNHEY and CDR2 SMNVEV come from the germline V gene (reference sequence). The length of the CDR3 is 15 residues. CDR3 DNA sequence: TGTGCCAGCTCGACCGGGACAAGCTCCTACAATGAGCAGTTCTTC. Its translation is CASSTGTSSYNEQFF.

In DNA, the CDR3 is TGTGCCACCAGCGAGGGGGGGAATACGCAGTATTTT. Encoded protein: CATSEGGNTQYF. The rearrangement links TRBV24-1 to TRBJ2-3, with D possibly TRBD2 on 7 matching bases. This CDR3 has 12 amino acids. Deletions cut 7 bases from V and 7 bases from J, with 11 bases between. CDR1 and CDR2 from the germline V gene are KGHDR and SFDVKD.

For the CDR3, the DNA is TGTGCCAGCAGTTCCCCCGCGGCGGGAGAGACCCAGTACTTC. The encoded protein is CASSSPAAGETQYF. V and J are TRBV28 and TRBJ2-5; D perhaps matches TRBD2 (5 bases). V lost 4 bases and J 4 bases, leaving 13 bases between the germline ends. There are 14 residues in the CDR3. Germline V gene data show CDR1 as MDHEN and CDR2 as SYDVKM.

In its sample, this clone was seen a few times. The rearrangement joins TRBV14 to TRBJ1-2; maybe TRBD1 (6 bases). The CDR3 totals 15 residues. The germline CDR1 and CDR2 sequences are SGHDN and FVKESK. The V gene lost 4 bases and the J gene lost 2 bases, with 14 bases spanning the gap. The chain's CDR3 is CASSLATGWNYGYTF. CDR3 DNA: TGTGCCAGCAGCCTCGCGACAGGCTGGAACTATGGCTACACCTTC.

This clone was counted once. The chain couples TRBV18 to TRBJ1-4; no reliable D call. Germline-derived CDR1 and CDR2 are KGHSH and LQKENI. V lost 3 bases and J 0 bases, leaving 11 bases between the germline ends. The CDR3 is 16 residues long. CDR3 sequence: CASSPPGRATNEKLFF. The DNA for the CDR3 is TGTGCCAGCTCACCCCCCGGGAGGGCAACTAATGAAAAACTGTTTTTT.

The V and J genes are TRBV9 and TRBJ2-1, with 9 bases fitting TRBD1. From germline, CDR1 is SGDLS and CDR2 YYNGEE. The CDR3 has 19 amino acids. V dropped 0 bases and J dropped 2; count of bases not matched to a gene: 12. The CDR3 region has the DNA TGTGCCAGCAGCGTAGAGGGGACAGGGTTCTCCGGAACCTACAATGAGCAGTTCTTC. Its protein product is CASSVEGTGFSGTYNEQFF. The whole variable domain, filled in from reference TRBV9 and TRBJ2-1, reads DSGVTQTPKHLITATGQRVTLRCSPRSGDLSVYWYQQSLDQGLQFLIQYYNGEERAKGNILERFSAQQFPDLHSELNLSSLELGDSALYFCASSVEGTGFSGTYNEQFFGPGTRLTVL.

The CDR3 sequence: CASSITPSLLVPQETQYF. Here the CDR3 DNA reads TGTGCCAGTAGTATCACCCCCAGTCTACTAGTGCCCCAAGAGACCCAGTACTTC. The chain is built from TRBV19 and TRBJ2-5, with TRBD2 as a possible D gene (5 bases). Trimming took 3 bases from V and 1 from J, leaving 21 bases between them. This CDR3 is 18 amino acids long. The V gene's germline CDR1 is LNHDA and CDR2 SQIVND (reference sequence).

The CDR3 DNA sequence: TGCGCCAGCAGCCAAGGGGGCCAGTTGAACACTGAAGCTTTCTTT. Protein: CASSQGGQLNTEAFF. The V call is TRBV4-1, the J call TRBJ1-1, with D tentatively TRBD1 (5 bases). CDR1 and CDR2 from the germline V gene are MGHRA and YSYEKL. This CDR3 is built from 15 residues. The V gene lost 1 base and the J gene lost 0 bases, with 9 bases spanning the gap.